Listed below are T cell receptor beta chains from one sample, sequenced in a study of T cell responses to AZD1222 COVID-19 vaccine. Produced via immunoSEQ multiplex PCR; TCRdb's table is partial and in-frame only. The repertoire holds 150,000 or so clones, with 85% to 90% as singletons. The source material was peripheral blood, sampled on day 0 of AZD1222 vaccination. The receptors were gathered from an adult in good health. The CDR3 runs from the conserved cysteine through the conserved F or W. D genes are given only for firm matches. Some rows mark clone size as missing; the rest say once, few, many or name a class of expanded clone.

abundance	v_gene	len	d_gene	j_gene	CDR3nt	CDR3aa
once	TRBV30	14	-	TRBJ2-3	TGTGCCTGGAACAGGGAGTCTAAGACAGATACGCAGTATTTT	CAWNRESKTDTQYF
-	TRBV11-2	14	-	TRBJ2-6	TGTGCCAGCAGCCCCGTGGGTGGGGCCAACGTCCTGACTTTC	CASSPVGGANVLTF
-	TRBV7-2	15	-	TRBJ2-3	TGTGCCAGCAGCTTATCTAGCGCCAGGGGAGATACGCAGTATTTT	CASSLSSARGDTQYF
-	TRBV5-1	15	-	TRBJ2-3	TGCGCCAGCAGCGGCGGGACTGGGGTTTTTGATACGCAGTATTTT	CASSGGTGVFDTQYF
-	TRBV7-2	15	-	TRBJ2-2	TGTGCCAGCAGCTTAAAAAACGGGTTCACCGGGGAGCTGTTTTTT	CASSLKNGFTGELFF
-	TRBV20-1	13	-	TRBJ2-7	TGCAGTGCTAGTGGGGGGGCAGAGTACGAGCAGTACTTC	CSASGGAEYEQYF
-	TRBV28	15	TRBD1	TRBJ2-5	TGTGCCAGCAGTGCCCCCGGGACAGGGAGAGAGACCCAGTACTTC	CASSAPGTGRETQYF
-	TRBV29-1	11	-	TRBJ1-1	TGCAGCGTTGTCCCGGAGACTGAAGCTTTCTTT	CSVVPETEAFF
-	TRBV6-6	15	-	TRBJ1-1	TGTGCCAGCAGTTACAGCGGGGAAGGGAACACTGAAGCTTTCTTT	CASSYSGEGNTEAFF
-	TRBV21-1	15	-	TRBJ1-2	TGTGCCAGCAGCCCCCGGACAGGGGGGACTTATGGCTACACCTTC	CASSPRTGGTYGYTF
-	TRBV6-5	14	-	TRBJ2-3	TGTGCCAGCAGTTCCCCGCAGTCCACAGATACGCAGTATTTT	CASSSPQSTDTQYF
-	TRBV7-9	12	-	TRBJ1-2	TGTGCCAGCAGCGACGGGTTAGCTGGCTACACCTTC	CASSDGLAGYTF
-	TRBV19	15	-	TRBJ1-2	TGTGCCAGTAGTATAAGCCCGACAGGAAACTATGGCTACACCTTC	CASSISPTGNYGYTF
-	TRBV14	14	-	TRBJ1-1	TGTGCCAGCAGCCGTTTAGGGGGGAACACTGAAGCTTTCTTT	CASSRLGGNTEAFF
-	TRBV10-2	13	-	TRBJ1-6	TGCGCCAGCAGTGAGTCGTTGAATTCACCCCTCCACTTT	CASSESLNSPLHF
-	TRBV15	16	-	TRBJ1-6	TGTGCCACCAGTGGAATCTCCGGGACATTAAATTCACCCCTCCACTTT	CATSGISGTLNSPLHF
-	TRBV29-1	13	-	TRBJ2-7	TGCAGCGTTAAAAAGGGGATTTCCTACGAGCAGTACTTC	CSVKKGISYEQYF
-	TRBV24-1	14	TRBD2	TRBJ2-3	TGTGCCACCAGTGATCAGGCGGGGGTGGATACGCAGTATTTT	CATSDQAGVDTQYF
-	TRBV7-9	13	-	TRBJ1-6	TGTGCCAGCAGTTTGGGGGGAGGTTCACCCCTCCACTTT	CASSLGGGSPLHF
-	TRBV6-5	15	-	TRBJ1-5	TGTGCCAGCAGTTACACCGGACGGTCCGGGATGCCCCAGCATTTT	CASSYTGRSGMPQHF
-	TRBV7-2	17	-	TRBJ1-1	TGTGCCAGCAGCTTAGTGGGTAGTTGGGGCAAGTACACTGAAGCTTTCTTT	CASSLVGSWGKYTEAFF
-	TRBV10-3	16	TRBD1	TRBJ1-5	TGTGCCATCAGCCCAGACAGGGGCAATAGCAATCAGCCCCAGCATTTT	CAISPDRGNSNQPQHF
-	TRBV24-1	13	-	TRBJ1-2	TGTGCCACCAGTGGGGGGAATAACTATGGCTACACCTTC	CATSGGNNYGYTF
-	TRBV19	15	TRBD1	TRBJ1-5	TGTGCCAGTAGTCCGGGACAGTATAGCAATCAGCCCCAGCATTTT	CASSPGQYSNQPQHF
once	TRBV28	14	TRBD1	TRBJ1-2	TGTGCCAGCAGTTTCCCCTGGACAGGGAGAGGCTACACCTTC	CASSFPWTGRGYTF
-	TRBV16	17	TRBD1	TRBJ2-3	TGTGCCAGCAGTCCAACTTCCGGGACAGGGAGCACAGATACGCAGTATTTT	CASSPTSGTGSTDTQYF
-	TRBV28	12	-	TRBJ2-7	TGTGCCAGCAGTCCCCCGGGTTACGAGCAGTACTTC	CASSPPGYEQYF
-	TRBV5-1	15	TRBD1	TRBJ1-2	TGCGCCAGCACCTCCAATCCGACAGGGGGATATGGCTACACCTTC	CASTSNPTGGYGYTF
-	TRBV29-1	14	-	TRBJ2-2	TGCAGCGTTGAGCCCGGCTCGAACACCGGGGAGCTGTTTTTT	CSVEPGSNTGELFF
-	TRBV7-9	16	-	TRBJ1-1	TGTGCCAGCAGCTTATATATAGCCCCCAGGGTGGGTGAAGCTTTCTTT	CASSLYIAPRVGEAFF
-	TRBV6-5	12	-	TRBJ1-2	TGTGCCAGTGGAAGGGGACTCTATGGCTACACCTTC	CASGRGLYGYTF
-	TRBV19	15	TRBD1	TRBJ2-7	TGTGCCAGTAGTGTGGGGACAGGTGCGGTGGGCGAGCAGTACTTC	CASSVGTGAVGEQYF
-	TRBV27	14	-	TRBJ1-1	TGTGCCAGCGGTACGCGACAGTCGAACACTGAAGCTTTCTTT	CASGTRQSNTEAFF
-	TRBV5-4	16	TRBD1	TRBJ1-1	TGTGCCAGCAGACCCGGAGGGACAGGGGGGAACACTGAAGCTTTCTTT	CASRPGGTGGNTEAFF
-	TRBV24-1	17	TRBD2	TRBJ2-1	TGTGCCACCAGTGATGCCCTAGCGGGGAACCTTTACAATGAGCAGTTCTTC	CATSDALAGNLYNEQFF
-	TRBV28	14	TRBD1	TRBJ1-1	TGTGCCAGCAGAACCGGGACAGGGAACACTGAAGCTTTCTTT	CASRTGTGNTEAFF
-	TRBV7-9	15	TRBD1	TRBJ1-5	TGTGCCAGCAGCTTAGGCGGACAGGCGGATCAGCCCCAGCATTTT	CASSLGGQADQPQHF
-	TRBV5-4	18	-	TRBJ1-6	TGTGCCAGCAGCTTGGACCCCCCAAGACCGTTGAGTAATTCACCCCTCCACTTT	CASSLDPPRPLSNSPLHF
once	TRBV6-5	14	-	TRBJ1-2	TGTGCCAGCAGCCCCGAACGGGCTTCACGGGGCTACACCTTC	CASSPERASRGYTF
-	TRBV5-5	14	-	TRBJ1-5	TGTGCCAGCAGCTTCCGAAATAGCAATCAGCCCCAGCATTTT	CASSFRNSNQPQHF
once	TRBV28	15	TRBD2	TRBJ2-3	TGTGCCAGCAGTTTAGCGGGGGGAACCACAGATACGCAGTATTTT	CASSLAGGTTDTQYF
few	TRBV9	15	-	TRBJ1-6	TGTGCCAGCAGCGTAGCGGGGCAGCTAGCATCACCCCTCCACTTT	CASSVAGQLASPLHF
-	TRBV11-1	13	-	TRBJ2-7	TGTGCCAGCAGCCTCCCCCCCTCCTACGAGCAGTACTTC	CASSLPPSYEQYF
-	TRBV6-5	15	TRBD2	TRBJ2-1	TGTGCCACCAGCGGGGATCCAAGCTCCTACAATGAGCAGTTCTTC	CATSGDPSSYNEQFF
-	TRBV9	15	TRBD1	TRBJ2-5	TGTGCCAGCAGCGTAGGGGGACAGGGGGAACGGACCCAGTACTTC	CASSVGGQGERTQYF
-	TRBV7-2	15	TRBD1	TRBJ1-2	TGTGCCAGCAGCATGACAGGGCCTGCTAACTATGGCTACACCTTC	CASSMTGPANYGYTF
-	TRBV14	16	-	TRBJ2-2	TGTGCCAGCAGCCAAATCGACGGGGGGAACACCGGGGAGCTGTTTTTT	CASSQIDGGNTGELFF
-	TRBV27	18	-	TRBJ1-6	TGTGCCAGCAGTTTATCGAATCATTTGGACCTTCCGAATTCACCCCTCCACTTT	CASSLSNHLDLPNSPLHF
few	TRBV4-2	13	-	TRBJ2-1	TGTGCCAGCAGCGGCGGGGCGTACAATGAGCAGTTCTTC	CASSGGAYNEQFF
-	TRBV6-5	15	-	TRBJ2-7	TGTGCCAGCAGTTACCGTTGGGGGAGCTCCTACGAGCAGTACTTC	CASSYRWGSSYEQYF